This T cell receptor beta chain was captured in a study of identical twins. This clonotype was recorded many times. The antigen is undetermined. TCRdb re-derived calls from the 5' RACE reads in MiXCR, one entry per CDR3 protein. Found here are about 530,000 distinct CDR3 sequences, about a fifth of them singletons; the top ten hold approximately 0.52%. Study outcomes and limitations: Among beta out-of-frame sequences, excess sharing between twins appeared weaker. There was an excess of low generation probability in the out-of-frame alpha sequences that twins shared. In cord blood, abundant beta clonotypes had fewer insertions; memory showed no trend.

Trimming left V 5 bases short and J 0 bases short, with 10 bases between. This CDR3 has 15 residues. These same records also appear under a second study, on yellow fever vaccine responses in identical twins. As reported in that work: Twins' T cell vaccine responses reportedly looked partly convergent, partly personalized.

The chain couples TRBV12-3 or TRBV12-4 to TRBJ2-2, with D unclear. Sequenced sample: CD4+ T cells sorted from blood. This receptor was identified in a woman aged 18-30 years in good health. The CDR3 DNA reads TGTGCCAGCAGTCGGAGTCTTGCGAACACCGGGGAGCTGTTTTTT. This translates into CASSRSLANTGELFF.